This T cell receptor (beta chain) comes out of a study of shared clonotypes between healthy human individuals. Looking at the study overall: CD4 naive and memory got three plates each, CD8 naive two, CD8 memory one.

The V end was cut by 5 bases, the J end by 7 bases, with 15 bases between. Per germline, CDR1 WSHSY and CDR2 SAAADI. The length of the CDR3 is 14 residues. Healthy HIV-negative adults with no recent acute infections or vaccinations were recruited as donors. Sequencing used immunoSEQ multiplex PCR; TCRdb keeps in-frame clones, though not all of them. This sample has over a million clones, with about 76% found just once. This TCR was recovered from a man younger than 35 in good health. Sequenced sample: memory CD4+ T cells sorted from blood. Stated subset: CD45RA-negative fraction. This chain links TRBV10-2 with TRBJ2-1; either TRBD1 or TRBD2 may supply D (5 bases each). The CDR3 region is CASSPGPLWNEQFF. The CDR3 bases are TGCGCCAGCAGTCCGGGACCACTTTGGAATGAGCAGTTCTTC.